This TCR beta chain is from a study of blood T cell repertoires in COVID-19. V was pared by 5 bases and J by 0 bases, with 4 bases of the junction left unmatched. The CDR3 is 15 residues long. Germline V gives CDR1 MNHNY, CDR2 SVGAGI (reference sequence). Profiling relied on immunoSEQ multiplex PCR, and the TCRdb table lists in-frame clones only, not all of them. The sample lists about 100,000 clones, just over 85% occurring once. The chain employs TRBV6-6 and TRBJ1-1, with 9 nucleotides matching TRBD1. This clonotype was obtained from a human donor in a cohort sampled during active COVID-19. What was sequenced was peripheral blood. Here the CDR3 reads CASSTGGDMNTEAFF. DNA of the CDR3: TGTGCCAGCAGTACAGGGGGCGACATGAACACTGAAGCTTTCTTT.